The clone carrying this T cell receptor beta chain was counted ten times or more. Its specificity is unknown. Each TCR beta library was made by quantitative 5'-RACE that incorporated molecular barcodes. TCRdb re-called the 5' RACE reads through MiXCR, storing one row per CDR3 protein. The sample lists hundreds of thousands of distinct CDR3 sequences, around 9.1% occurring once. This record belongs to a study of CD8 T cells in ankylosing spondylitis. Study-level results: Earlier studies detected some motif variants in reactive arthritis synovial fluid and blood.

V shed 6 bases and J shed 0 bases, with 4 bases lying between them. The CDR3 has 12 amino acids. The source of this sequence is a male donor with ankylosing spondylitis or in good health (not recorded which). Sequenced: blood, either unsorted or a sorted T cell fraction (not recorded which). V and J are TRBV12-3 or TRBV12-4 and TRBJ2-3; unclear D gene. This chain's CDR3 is CASSYSTDTQYF. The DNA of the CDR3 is TGTGCCAGCAGCTATAGCACAGATACGCAGTATTTT.